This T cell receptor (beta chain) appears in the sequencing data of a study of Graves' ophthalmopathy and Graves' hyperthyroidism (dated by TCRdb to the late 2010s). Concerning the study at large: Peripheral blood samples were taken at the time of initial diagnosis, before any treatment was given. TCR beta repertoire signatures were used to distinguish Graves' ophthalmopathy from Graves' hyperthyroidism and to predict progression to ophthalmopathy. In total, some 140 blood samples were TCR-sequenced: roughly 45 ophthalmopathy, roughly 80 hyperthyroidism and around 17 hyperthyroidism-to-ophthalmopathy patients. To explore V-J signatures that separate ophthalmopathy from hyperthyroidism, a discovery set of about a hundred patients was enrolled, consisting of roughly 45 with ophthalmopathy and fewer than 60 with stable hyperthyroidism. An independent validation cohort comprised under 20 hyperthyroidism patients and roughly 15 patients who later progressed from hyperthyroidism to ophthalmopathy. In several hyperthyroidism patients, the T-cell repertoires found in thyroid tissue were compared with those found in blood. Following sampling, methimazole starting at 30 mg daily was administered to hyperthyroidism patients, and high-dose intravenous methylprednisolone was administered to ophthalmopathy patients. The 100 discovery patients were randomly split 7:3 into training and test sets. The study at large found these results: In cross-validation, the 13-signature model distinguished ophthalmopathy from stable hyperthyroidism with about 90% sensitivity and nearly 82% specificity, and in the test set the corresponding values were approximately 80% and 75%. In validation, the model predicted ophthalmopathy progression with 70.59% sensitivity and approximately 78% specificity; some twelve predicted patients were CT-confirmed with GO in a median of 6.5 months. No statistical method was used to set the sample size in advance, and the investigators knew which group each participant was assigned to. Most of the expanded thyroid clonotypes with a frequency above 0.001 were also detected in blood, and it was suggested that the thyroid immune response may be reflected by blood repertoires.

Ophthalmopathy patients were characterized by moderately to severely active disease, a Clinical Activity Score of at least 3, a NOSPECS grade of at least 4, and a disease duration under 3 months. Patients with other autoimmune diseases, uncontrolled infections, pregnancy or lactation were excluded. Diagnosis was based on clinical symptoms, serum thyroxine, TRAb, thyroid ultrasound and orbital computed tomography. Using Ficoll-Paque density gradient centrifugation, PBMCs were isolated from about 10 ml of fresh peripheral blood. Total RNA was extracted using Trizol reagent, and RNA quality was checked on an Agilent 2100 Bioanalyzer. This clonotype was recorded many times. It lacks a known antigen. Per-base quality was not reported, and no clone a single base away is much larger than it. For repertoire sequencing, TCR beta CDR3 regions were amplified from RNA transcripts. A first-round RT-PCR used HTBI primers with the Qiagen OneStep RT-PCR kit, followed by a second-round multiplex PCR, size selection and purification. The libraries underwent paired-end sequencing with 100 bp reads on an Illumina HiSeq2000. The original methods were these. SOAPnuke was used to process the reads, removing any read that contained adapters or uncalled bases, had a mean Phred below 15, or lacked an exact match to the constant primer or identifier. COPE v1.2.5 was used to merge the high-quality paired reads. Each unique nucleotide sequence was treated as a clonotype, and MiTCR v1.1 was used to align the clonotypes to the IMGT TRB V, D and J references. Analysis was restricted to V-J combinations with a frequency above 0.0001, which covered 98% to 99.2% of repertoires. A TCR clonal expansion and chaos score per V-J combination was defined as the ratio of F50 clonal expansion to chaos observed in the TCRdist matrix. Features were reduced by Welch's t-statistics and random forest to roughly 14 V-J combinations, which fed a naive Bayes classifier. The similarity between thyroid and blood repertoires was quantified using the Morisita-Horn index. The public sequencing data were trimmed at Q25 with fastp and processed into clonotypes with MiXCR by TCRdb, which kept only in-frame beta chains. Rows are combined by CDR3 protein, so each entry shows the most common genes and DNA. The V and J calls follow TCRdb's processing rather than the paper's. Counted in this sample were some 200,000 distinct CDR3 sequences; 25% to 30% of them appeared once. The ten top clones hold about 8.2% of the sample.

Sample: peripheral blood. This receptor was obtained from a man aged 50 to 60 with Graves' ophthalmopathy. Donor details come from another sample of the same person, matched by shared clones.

CDR3 region: CASSPKGTGHYEQYF. The bases are TGTGCCAGCTCACCAAAAGGGACAGGGCACTACGAGCAGTACTTC. The chain was built from TRBV18 and TRBJ2-7; the central 9 bases match TRBD1. The CDR1 and CDR2 encoded by the germline V gene are KGHSH and LQKENI. Unmatched junction bases come to 5, with V trimmed by 2 bases and J by 3 bases. Its CDR3 holds 15 amino acids, cysteine through phenylalanine. Only the CDR3 portion is preserved as DNA: 45 bases, with reading frame beginning at the first base.